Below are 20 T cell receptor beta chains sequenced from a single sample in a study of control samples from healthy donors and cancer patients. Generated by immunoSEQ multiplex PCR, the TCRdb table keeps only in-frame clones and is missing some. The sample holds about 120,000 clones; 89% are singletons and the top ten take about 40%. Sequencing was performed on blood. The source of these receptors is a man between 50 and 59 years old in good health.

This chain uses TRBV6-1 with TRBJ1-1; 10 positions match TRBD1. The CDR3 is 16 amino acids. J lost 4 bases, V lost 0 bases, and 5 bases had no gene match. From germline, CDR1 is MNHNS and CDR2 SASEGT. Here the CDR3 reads CASSEALRQGATEAFF. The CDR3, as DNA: TGTGCCAGCAGTGAAGCGCTTCGACAGGGGGCCACTGAAGCTTTCTTT.

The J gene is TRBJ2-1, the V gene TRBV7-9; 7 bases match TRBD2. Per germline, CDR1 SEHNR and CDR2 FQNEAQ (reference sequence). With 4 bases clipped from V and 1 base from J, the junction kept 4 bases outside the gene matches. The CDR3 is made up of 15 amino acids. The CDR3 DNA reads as TGTGCCAGCAGCTGGGCGGGGGAATCCTACAATGAGCAGTTCTTC. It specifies CASSWAGESYNEQFF.

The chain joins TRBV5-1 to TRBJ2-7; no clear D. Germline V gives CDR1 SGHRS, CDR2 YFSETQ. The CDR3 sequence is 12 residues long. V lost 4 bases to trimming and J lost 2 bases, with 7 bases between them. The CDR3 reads CASSPPTYEQYF. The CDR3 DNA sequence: TGCGCCAGCAGCCCACCGACCTACGAGCAGTACTTC.

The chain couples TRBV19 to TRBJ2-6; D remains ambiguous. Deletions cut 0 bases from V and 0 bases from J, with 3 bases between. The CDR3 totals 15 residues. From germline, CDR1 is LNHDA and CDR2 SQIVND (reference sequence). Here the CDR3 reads CASSIEGSGANVLTF. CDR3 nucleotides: TGTGCCAGTAGTATAGAGGGCTCTGGGGCCAACGTCCTGACTTTC.

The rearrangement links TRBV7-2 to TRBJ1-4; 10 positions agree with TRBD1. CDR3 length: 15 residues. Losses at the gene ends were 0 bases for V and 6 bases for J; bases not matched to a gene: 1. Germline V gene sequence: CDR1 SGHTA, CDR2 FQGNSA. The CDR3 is CASSLAGTGDEKLFF. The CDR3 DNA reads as TGTGCCAGCAGCTTAGCCGGGACAGGGGATGAAAAACTGTTTTTT.

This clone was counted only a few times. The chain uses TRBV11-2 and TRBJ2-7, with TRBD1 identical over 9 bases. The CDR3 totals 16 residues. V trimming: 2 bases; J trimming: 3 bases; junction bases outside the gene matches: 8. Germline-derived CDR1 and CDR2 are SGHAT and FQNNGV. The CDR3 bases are TGTGCCAGCAGCTTATTCGGGACAGGGTTGATCTACGAGCAGTACTTC. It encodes CASSLFGTGLIYEQYF.

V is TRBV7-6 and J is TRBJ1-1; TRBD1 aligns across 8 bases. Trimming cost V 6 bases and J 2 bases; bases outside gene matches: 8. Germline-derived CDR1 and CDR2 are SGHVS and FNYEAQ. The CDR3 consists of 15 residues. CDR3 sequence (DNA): TGTGCCAGCAGACCAGGACAGGGCACTAACACTGAAGCTTTCTTT. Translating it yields CASRPGQGTNTEAFF.

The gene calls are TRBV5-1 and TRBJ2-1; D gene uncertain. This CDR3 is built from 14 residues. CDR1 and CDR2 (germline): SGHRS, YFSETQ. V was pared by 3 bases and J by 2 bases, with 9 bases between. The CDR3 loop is CASSWSRAYNEQFF. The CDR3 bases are TGCGCCAGCAGCTGGTCAAGAGCCTACAATGAGCAGTTCTTC.

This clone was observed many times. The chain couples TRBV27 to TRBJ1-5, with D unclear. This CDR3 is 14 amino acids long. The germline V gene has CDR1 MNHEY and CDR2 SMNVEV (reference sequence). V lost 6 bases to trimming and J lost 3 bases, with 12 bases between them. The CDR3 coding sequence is TGTGCCAGCAGAGTGGCCGGCTTCAATCAGCCCCAGCATTTT. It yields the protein CASRVAGFNQPQHF.

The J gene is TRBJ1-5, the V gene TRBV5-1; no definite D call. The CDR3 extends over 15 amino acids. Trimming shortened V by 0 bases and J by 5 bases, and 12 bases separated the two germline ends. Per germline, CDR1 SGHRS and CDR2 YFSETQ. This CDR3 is CASSLAGYEYQPQHF. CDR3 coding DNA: TGCGCCAGCAGCTTGGCAGGTTATGAGTATCAGCCCCAGCATTTT.

CDR3 DNA: TGTGCCAGCAGTTATCACGGAAAAAGCTCCTACGAGCAGTACTTC. Its protein is CASSYHGKSSYEQYF. The chain recombines TRBV6-5 with TRBJ2-7; D is unresolved. The CDR3 contains 15 residues. Germline values: CDR1 MNHEY, CDR2 SVGAGI. Trimming took off 3 bases at V and 0 bases at J, with 12 bases between the two ends.

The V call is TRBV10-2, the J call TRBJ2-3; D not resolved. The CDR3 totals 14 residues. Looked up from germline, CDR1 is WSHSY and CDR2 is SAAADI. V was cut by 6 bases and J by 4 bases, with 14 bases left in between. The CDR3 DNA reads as TGCGCCAGCAGGATTGGGTTGGACGCAGATACGCAGTATTTT. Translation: CASRIGLDADTQYF.

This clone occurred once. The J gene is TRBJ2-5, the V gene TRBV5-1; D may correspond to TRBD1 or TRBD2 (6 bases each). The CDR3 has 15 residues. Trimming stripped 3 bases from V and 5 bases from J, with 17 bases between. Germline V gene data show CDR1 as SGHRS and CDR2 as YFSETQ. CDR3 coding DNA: TGCGCCAGCAGCTCACTAGCACAGGGTCAGGAGACCCAGTACTTC. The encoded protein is CASSSLAQGQETQYF.

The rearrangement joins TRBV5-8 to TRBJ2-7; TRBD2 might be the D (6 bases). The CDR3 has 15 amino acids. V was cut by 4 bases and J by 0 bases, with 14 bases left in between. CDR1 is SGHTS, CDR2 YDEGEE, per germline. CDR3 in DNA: TGTGCCAGCAGCCCGGAGGGTGCCCGCTCCTACGAGCAGTACTTC. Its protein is CASSPEGARSYEQYF.

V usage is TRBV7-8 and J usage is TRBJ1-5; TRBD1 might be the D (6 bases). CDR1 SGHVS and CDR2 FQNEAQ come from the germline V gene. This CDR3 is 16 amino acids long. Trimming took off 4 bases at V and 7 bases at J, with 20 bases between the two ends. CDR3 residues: CASSSRNRAGDQPQHF. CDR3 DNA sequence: TGTGCCAGCAGCTCTAGAAACAGGGCGGGAGACCAGCCCCAGCATTTT.

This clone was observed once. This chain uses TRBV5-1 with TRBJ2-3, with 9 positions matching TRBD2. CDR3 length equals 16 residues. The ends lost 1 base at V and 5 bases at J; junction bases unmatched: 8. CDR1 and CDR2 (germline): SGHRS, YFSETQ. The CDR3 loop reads CASSLSGLAGLDTQYF. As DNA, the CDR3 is TGCGCCAGCAGCTTGAGCGGCCTAGCGGGGCTAGATACGCAGTATTTT.

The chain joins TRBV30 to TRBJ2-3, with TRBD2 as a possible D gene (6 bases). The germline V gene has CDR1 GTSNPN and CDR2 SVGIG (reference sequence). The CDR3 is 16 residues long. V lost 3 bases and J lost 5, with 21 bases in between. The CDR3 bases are TGTGCCTGGAGACAAATCCGGGGACTCTCCAAAGATACGCAGTATTTT. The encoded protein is CAWRQIRGLSKDTQYF.

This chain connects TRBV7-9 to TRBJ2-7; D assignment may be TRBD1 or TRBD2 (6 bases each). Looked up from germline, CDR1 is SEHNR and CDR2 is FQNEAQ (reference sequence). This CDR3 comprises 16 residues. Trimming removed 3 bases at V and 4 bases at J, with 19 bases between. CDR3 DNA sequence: TGTGCCAGCAGCTTCCCTGGGGGGACAACCCGGTACGAGCAGTACTTC. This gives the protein CASSFPGGTTRYEQYF. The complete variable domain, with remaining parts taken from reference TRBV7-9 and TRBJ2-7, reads DTGVSQNPRHKITKRGQNVTFRCDPISEHNRLYWYRQTLGQGPEFLTYFQNEAQLEKSRLLSDRFSAERPKGSFSTLEIQRTEQGDSAMYLCASSFPGGTTRYEQYFGPGTRLTVT.

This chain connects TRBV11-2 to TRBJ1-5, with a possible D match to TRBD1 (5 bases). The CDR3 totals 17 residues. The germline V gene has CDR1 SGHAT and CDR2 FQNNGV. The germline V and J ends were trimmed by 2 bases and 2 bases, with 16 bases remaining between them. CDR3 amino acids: CASSLSRVGRGNQPQHF. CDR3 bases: TGTGCCAGCAGCTTATCCAGGGTTGGTAGGGGCAATCAGCCCCAGCATTTT.

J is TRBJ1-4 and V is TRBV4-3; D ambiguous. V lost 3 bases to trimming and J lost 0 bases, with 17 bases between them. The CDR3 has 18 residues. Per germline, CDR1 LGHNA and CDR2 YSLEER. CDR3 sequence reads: CASSQRTGDWATNEKLFF. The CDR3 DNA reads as TGCGCCAGCAGCCAGAGGACCGGCGATTGGGCAACTAATGAAAAACTGTTTTTT.